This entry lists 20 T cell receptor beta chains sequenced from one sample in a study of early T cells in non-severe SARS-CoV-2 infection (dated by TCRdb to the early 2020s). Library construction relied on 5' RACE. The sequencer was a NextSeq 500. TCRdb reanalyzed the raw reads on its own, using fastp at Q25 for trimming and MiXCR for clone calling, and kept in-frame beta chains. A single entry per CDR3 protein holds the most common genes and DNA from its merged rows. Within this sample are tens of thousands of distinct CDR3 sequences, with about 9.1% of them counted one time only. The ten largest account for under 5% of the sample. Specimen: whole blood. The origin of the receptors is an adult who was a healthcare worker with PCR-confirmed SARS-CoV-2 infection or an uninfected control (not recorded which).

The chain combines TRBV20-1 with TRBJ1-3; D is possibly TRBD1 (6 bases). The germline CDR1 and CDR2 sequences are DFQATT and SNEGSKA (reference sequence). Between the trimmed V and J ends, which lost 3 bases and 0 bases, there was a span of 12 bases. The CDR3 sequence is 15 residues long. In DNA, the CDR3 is TGCAGTGCTAGCGATTTGACAGGCTCTGGAAACACCATATATTTT. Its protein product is CSASDLTGSGNTIYF.

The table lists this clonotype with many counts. CDR3 DNA: TGTGCCAGCAGTTTATCCCCGGGGGCGGGTGGCTACACCTTC. As protein: CASSLSPGAGGYTF. The chain is built from TRBV12-3 or TRBV12-4 and TRBJ1-2; D is possibly TRBD1 (6 bases). The CDR3 loop spans 14 amino acids. Trimming removed 2 bases from V and 7 bases from J, with 14 bases in between.

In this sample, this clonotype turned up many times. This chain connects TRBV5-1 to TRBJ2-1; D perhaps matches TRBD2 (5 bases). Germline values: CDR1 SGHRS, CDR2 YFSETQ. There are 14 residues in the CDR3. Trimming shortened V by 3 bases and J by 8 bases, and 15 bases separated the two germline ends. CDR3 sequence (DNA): TGCGCCAGCAGCTCGATCTCTAGCATCTATGAGCAGTTCTTC. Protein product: CASSSISSIYEQFF.

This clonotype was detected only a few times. Written as DNA, the CDR3 is TGCAGTGCGTTACCGGGACAGCTAGCCAAAAACATTCAGTACTTC. This translates into CSALPGQLAKNIQYF. This chain uses TRBV20-1 with TRBJ2-4; 7 bases map to TRBD1. V shed 6 bases, J shed 0 bases, and the junction held 8 bases outside the gene matches. CDR1 DFQATT and CDR2 SNEGSKA come from the germline V gene (reference sequence). This CDR3 has 15 residues.

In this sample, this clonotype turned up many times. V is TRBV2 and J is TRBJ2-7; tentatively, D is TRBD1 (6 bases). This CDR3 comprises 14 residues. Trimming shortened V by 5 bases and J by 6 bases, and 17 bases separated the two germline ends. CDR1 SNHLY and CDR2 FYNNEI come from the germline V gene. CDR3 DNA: TGTGCCAGCAGTACTTTGTCAGGGGTCAGCGAGCAGTACTTC. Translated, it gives CASSTLSGVSEQYF.

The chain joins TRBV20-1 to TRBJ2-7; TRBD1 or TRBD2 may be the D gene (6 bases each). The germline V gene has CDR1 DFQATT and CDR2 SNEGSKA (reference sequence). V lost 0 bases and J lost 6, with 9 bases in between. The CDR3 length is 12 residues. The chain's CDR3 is CSARDGGREQYF. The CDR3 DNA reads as TGCAGTGCTAGAGATGGGGGGCGCGAGCAGTACTTC.

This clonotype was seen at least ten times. CDR3 sequence: CASSLGMGQYNEQFF. The CDR3 bases are TGTGCCAGCAGCTTAGGAATGGGTCAGTACAATGAGCAGTTCTTC. The chain joins TRBV11-3 to TRBJ2-1; no definite D call. Germline values: CDR1 SGHNT, CDR2 YENEEA. Trimming took off 1 base at V and 4 bases at J, with 11 bases between the two ends. CDR3 length equals 15 residues.

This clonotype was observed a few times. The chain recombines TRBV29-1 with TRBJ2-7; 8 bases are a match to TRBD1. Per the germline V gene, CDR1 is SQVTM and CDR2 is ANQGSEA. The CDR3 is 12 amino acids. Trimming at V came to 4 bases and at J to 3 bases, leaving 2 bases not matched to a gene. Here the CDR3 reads CSVVGQGYEQYF. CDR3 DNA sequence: TGCAGCGTTGTTGGACAGGGCTACGAGCAGTACTTC.

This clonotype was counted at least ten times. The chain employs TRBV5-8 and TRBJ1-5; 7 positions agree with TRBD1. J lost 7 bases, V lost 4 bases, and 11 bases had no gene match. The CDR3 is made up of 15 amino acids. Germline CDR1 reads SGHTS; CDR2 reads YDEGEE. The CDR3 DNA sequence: TGTGCCAGCAGCGCGGGACAGATGGTGGGACAGCCCCAGCATTTT. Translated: CASSAGQMVGQPQHF.

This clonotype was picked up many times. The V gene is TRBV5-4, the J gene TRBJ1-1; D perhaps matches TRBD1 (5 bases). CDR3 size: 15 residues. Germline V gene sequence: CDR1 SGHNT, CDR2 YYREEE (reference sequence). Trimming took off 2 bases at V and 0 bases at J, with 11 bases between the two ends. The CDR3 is CASSFGGTLNTEAFF. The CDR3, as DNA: TGTGCCAGCAGCTTTGGGGGGACCCTGAACACTGAAGCTTTCTTT.

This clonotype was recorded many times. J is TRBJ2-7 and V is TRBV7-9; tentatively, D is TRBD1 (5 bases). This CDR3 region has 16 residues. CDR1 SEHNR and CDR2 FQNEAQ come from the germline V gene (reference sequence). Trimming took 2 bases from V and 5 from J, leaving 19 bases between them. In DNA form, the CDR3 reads TGTGCCAGCAGCTTATTAGGTCTAGGACATCCCAACGAGCAGTACTTC. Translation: CASSLLGLGHPNEQYF.

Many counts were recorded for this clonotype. CDR3 bases: TGTGCCAGCAGGGCCGGGAATGAGCAGTTCTTC. Protein product: CASRAGNEQFF. This chain uses TRBV3-1 with TRBJ2-1; D remains ambiguous. Germline values: CDR1 LGHDT, CDR2 YNNKEL (reference sequence). The CDR3 has 11 residues. V lost 6 bases and J lost 7, with 7 bases in between.

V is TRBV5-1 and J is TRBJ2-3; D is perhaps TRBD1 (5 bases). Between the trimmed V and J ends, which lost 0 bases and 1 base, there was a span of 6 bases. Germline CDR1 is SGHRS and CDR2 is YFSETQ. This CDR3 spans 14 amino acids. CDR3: CASSLATGTDTQYF. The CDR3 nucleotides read TGCGCCAGCAGCTTGGCGACAGGCACAGATACGCAGTATTTT. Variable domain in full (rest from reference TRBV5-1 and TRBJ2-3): KAGVTQTPRYLIKTRGQQVTLSCSPISGHRSVSWYQQTPGQGLQFLFEYFSETQRNKGNFPGRFSGRQFSNSRSEMNVSTLELGDSALYLCASSLATGTDTQYFGPGTRLTVL.

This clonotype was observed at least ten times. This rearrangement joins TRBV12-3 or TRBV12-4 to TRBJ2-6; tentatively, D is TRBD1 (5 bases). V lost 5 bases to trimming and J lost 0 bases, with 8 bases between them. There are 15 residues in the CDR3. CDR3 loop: CASSPRDSGANVLTF. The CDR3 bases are TGTGCCAGCAGTCCCAGGGACTCTGGGGCCAACGTCCTGACTTTC.

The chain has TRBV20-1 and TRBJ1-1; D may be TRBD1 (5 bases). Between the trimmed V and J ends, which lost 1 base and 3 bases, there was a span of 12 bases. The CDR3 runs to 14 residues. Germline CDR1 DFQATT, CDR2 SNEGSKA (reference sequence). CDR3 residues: CSARGHDSHTEAFF. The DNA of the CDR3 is TGCAGTGCTAGAGGACACGACAGCCACACTGAAGCTTTCTTT.

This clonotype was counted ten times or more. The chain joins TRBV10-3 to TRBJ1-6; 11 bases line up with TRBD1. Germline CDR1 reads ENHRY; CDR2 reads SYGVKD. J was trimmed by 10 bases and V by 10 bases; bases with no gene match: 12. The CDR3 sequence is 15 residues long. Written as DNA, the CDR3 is TGTGCCACCGGGACAGGGGGTTTTAGTGAGTCACCCCTCCACTTT. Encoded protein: CATGTGGFSESPLHF.

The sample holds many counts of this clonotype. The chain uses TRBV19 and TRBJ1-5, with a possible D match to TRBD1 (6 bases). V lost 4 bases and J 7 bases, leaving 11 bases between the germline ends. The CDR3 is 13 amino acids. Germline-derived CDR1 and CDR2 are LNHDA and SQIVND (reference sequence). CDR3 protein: CASSTGAHQPQHF. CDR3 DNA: TGTGCCAGTAGTACAGGGGCCCACCAGCCCCAGCATTTT.

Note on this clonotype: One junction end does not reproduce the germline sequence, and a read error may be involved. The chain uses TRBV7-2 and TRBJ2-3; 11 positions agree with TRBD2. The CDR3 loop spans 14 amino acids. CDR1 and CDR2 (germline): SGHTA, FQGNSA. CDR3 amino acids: CASSLAGGGDTQYF. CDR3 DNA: TGTGCCAGCAGCCTAGCGGGAGGTGGAGATACGCAGTATTTT.

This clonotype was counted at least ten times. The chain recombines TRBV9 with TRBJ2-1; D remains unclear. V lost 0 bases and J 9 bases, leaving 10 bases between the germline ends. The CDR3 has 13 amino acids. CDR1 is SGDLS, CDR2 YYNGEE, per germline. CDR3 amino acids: CASSVDPLGEQFF. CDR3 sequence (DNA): TGTGCCAGCAGCGTAGACCCTCTCGGTGAGCAGTTCTTC.

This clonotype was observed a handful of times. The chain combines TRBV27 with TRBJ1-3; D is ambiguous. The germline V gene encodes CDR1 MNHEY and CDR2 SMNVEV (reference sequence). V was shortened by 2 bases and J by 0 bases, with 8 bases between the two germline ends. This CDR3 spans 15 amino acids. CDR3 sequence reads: CASSLGVDSGNTIYF. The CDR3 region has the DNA TGTGCCAGCAGTTTAGGGGTAGACTCTGGAAACACCATATATTTT.